A selection of T cell receptor beta chains follows, all from one sample in a study of T cells after yellow fever vaccination. In TCRdb, the 5' RACE reads were re-called with MiXCR into one record per CDR3 protein. Altogether under 700,000 distinct CDR3 sequences are present, about a sixth being singletons, with the ten largest covering 15% to 20%. The source was PBMCs, collected 4 to 5 days after the first yellow fever vaccination. These receptors all come from a man between 18 and 29 years old who received the YFV17D yellow fever vaccine. The CDR3 runs from the conserved cysteine through the conserved F or W. D genes are given only for firm matches. A row's size may be missing; if present it is once, few, many or a size class.

size: few
J: TRBJ1-4
D: TRBD1
V: TRBV7-8
DNA: TGTGCCAGCAGTCCGGGACAGGGAGGTGGGAATGAAAAACTGTTTTTT
CDR3: CASSPGQGGGNEKLFF

size: few
J: TRBJ1-1
D: .
V: TRBV11-2
DNA: TGTGCCAGCAGCTTAGCAGTCTGGAACACTGAAGCTTTCTTT
CDR3: CASSLAVWNTEAFF

size: few
J: TRBJ2-4
D: .
V: TRBV3-1
DNA: TGTGCCAGCAGCCAACAACAGGGAGGCATTCAGTACTTC
CDR3: CASSQQQGGIQYF

size: few
J: TRBJ2-5
D: .
V: TRBV4-2
DNA: TGTGCCAGCAGCCAAGCAGGAGCGAAAGAGACCCAGTACTTC
CDR3: CASSQAGAKETQYF

size: few
J: TRBJ2-7
D: .
V: TRBV7-8
DNA: TGTGCCAGCAGCTTAGGCGACACTCCGGCTCACTACGAGCAGTACTTC
CDR3: CASSLGDTPAHYEQYF

size: .
J: TRBJ1-2
D: .
V: TRBV7-9
DNA: TGTGCCAGCAGCTTAGCGGACAGTTACTCCTATGGCTACACCTTC
CDR3: CASSLADSYSYGYTF

size: few
J: TRBJ2-1
D: TRBD1
V: TRBV5-1
DNA: TGCGCCAGCAGCTTGCTCCAGGGGGCAACCTACAATGAGCAGTTCTTC
CDR3: CASSLLQGATYNEQFF

size: many
J: TRBJ2-7
D: .
V: TRBV7-3
DNA: TGTGCCAGCAGCGTAGGGGCCAGCTCCTACGAGCAGTACTTC
CDR3: CASSVGASSYEQYF

size: .
J: TRBJ1-4
D: .
V: TRBV20-1
DNA: TGCAGTGCTAGAGTCTTTCCAGGGACATGGGAAAAACTGTTTTTT
CDR3: CSARVFPGTWEKLFF

size: few
J: TRBJ2-2
D: .
V: TRBV6-5
DNA: TGTGCCAGCAGTTACCCCGGGCCTAATGAACTGTTTTTT
CDR3: CASSYPGPNELFF

size: many
J: TRBJ2-1
D: .
V: TRBV7-2
DNA: TGTGCCAGCAGCTTAGTACAGGGTTGGGATGAGCAGTTCTTC
CDR3: CASSLVQGWDEQFF

size: .
J: TRBJ1-1
D: .
V: TRBV12-3/TRBV12-4
DNA: TGTGCCAGCAGTTTGATGGTTGGGAACACTGAAGCTTTCTTT
CDR3: CASSLMVGNTEAFF

size: few
J: TRBJ1-4
D: TRBD1
V: TRBV20-1
DNA: TGCAGTGCTTGGGACAGCGGTAATGAAAAACTGTTTTTT
CDR3: CSAWDSGNEKLFF